This T cell receptor beta chain was sequenced in a study of blood T cell repertoires in COVID-19. The CDR3 spans 15 residues. The germline V gene has CDR1 SGHRS and CDR2 YFSETQ. Trimming removed 0 bases at V and 0 bases at J, with 8 bases between. Some clones are missing from TCRdb's copy, which holds only in-frame ones; the method was immunoSEQ multiplex PCR. The table records approximately 110,000 clones, about three quarters of them present only once. This clone was observed a handful of times. The sequence came from a human donor with acute or convalescent COVID-19. The donor label of this sample is uncertain. Sequencing was carried out using peripheral blood. The V gene is TRBV5-1, the J gene TRBJ2-3, with D maybe TRBD2 (5 bases). The CDR3 reads CASSLARVSTDTQYF. The CDR3 nucleotides read TGCGCCAGCAGCTTGGCGCGGGTAAGCACAGATACGCAGTATTTT.